The rows below give T cell receptor beta chains drawn from one sample of a study of cytomegalovirus exposure and HLA in healthy donors. The assay was immunoSEQ multiplex PCR, and TCRdb's table has in-frame clones only and misses some. The sample lists 150,000 to 200,000 clones; around 82% were seen once. The material sequenced was PBMCs. Every receptor here comes from a boy aged 2 to 10 in good health and CMV-seronegative. The CDR3 runs from the conserved cysteine through the conserved F or W. A D gene is named only where the DNA matches it firmly. Clone size, where shown, is once, few, many, or a class for clones that have expanded.

abundance	d_gene	j_gene	v_gene	len	CDR3nt	CDR3aa
few	TRBD1	TRBJ1-5	TRBV6-1	16	TGTGCCAGCAGTGTTTACTTGGGACAGGGAAGTCAGCCCCAGCATTTT	CASSVYLGQGSQPQHF
NA	NA	TRBJ1-5	TRBV9	14	TGTGCCAGCAGCGTAGGCGCGGAGAGGCAGCCCCAGCATTTT	CASSVGAERQPQHF
NA	NA	TRBJ2-2	TRBV14	13	TGTGCCAGCAGCCCTCGGGTCTCCGGGGAGCTGTTTTTT	CASSPRVSGELFF
NA	NA	TRBJ2-3	TRBV7-3	13	TGTGCCAGCAGCCCCCAGAGCACAGATACGCAGTATTTT	CASSPQSTDTQYF
NA	NA	TRBJ1-4	TRBV6-6	11	TGTGCCAGCCTGCAGAGGGAAAAACTGTTTTTT	CASLQREKLFF
NA	NA	TRBJ2-3	TRBV5-4	13	TGTGCCAGCAGCTTGGCCGGGACAGATACGCAGTATTTT	CASSLAGTDTQYF
few	TRBD1	TRBJ1-2	TRBV6-1	15	TGTGCCAGCAGTGAATTAACAGGGGGGTACTATGGCTACACCTTC	CASSELTGGYYGYTF
NA	TRBD2	TRBJ2-3	TRBV11-2	18	TGTGCCAGCAGCTTAGGATTTCTAGCGGGAGACGGTGTGGATACGCAGTATTTT	CASSLGFLAGDGVDTQYF
NA	TRBD1	TRBJ2-3	TRBV5-1	14	TGCGCCAGCAGCGGGGGACAGGGTTCGGATACGCAGTATTTT	CASSGGQGSDTQYF
NA	TRBD1	TRBJ2-2	TRBV5-1	15	TGCGCCAGCAGCTCCCCGGGACAGGGTTTCCGGGAGCTGTTTTTT	CASSSPGQGFRELFF
NA	NA	TRBJ2-7	TRBV30	15	TGTGCCTGGAGTCTTGGGCGGGGAGAGACCTACGAGCAGTACTTC	CAWSLGRGETYEQYF
NA	TRBD2	TRBJ2-5	TRBV2	15	TGTGCCAGCAACCCGTGGACTAGCGGTGGCGAGACCCAGTACTTC	CASNPWTSGGETQYF
NA	TRBD2	TRBJ2-3	TRBV2	14	TGTGCCAGCATGAGCGGGACTAGCACAGATACGCAGTATTTT	CASMSGTSTDTQYF
NA	TRBD1	TRBJ2-7	TRBV5-1	17	TGCGCCAGCAGCACCTTACCCGGGACAGACTTCTCTGACGAGCAGTACTTC	CASSTLPGTDFSDEQYF
few	NA	TRBJ2-7	TRBV2	11	TGTGCCAGCAGCTCCTACTGGGAGCAGTACTTC	CASSSYWEQYF
NA	TRBD2	TRBJ2-1	TRBV6-6	16	TGTGCCAGCAGCTTTCTTCTAGCGGGAGGCCAGAATGAGCAGTTCTTC	CASSFLLAGGQNEQFF
few	NA	TRBJ2-1	TRBV7-2	15	TGTGCCAGCAGCTTAGTCCTAGTGGGGGCAAATGAGCAGTTCTTC	CASSLVLVGANEQFF
NA	TRBD2	TRBJ2-5	TRBV5-1	14	TGCGCCAGCAGCTTGGGGGGAGGGGAAGAGACCCAGTACTTC	CASSLGGGEETQYF
few	NA	TRBJ2-1	TRBV5-6	15	TGTGCCAGCAGCCTCAGACCAGGGACCTACAATGAGCAGTTCTTC	CASSLRPGTYNEQFF
NA	TRBD2	TRBJ2-1	TRBV5-1	18	TGCGCCAGCAGCAATCAATACCTACTAGCGGGGTTGAGCAATGAGCAGTTCTTC	CASSNQYLLAGLSNEQFF
NA	NA	TRBJ1-5	TRBV21-1	17	TGTGCCAGCAGCAAGGTTTTAAGAACCTATAGCAATCAGCCCCAGCATTTT	CASSKVLRTYSNQPQHF
NA	NA	TRBJ1-1	TRBV14	13	TGTGCCAGCAGCCAGACGACTTCCACTGAAGCTTTCTTT	CASSQTTSTEAFF
NA	NA	TRBJ2-2	TRBV27	14	TGTGCCAGCAGTTTAACACAGCACACCGGGGAGCTGTTTTTT	CASSLTQHTGELFF
NA	NA	TRBJ2-3	TRBV28	13	TGTGCCAGCAGTTTTCAGAGGGCCGATACGCAGTATTTT	CASSFQRADTQYF
NA	NA	TRBJ2-2	TRBV6-1	14	TGTGCCAGCAGGCGGCTCCCTAGCACCGGGGAGCTGTTTTTT	CASRRLPSTGELFF
few	TRBD1	TRBJ1-5	TRBV6-1	14	TGTGCCAGCAGTGGGACAGGGGGCTATCAGCCCCAGCATTTT	CASSGTGGYQPQHF
NA	NA	TRBJ2-7	TRBV7-9	15	TGTGCCAGCAGCTTATCGCGGACTCCGCTGGGGGAGCAGTACTTC	CASSLSRTPLGEQYF
NA	NA	TRBJ2-1	TRBV6-1	14	TGTGCCAGCAGTGATACAGGGCCTTGGCGGGAGCAGTTCTTC	CASSDTGPWREQFF
NA	NA	TRBJ1-1	TRBV5-1	15	TGCGCCAGCAGCTTGGCCGGGCAGGGTAACACTGAAGCTTTCTTT	CASSLAGQGNTEAFF
once	NA	TRBJ2-7	TRBV6-1	12	TGTGCCAGCAGTCACAGGGCCCAAGGGCAGTACTTC	CASSHRAQGQYF
NA	NA	TRBJ2-1	TRBV6-1	13	TGTGCCAGCAGCCCGGGACACCGAAGTGAGCAGTTCTTC	CASSPGHRSEQFF
NA	TRBD1	TRBJ2-7	TRBV5-5	15	TGTGCCAGCAGCTTTAAGGCAGGGGGCTCCTACGAGCAGTACTTC	CASSFKAGGSYEQYF
NA	TRBD1	TRBJ2-7	TRBV29-1	12	TGCAGCGCCCGGGACAGTACCTACGAGCAGTACTTC	CSARDSTYEQYF
once	NA	TRBJ2-2	TRBV7-9	13	TGTGCCAGCAGCACGCGGGACAGCGGGGAGCTGTTTTTT	CASSTRDSGELFF
NA	NA	TRBJ1-4	TRBV12-5	15	TGTGCTAGTGCCGAGGGCCAGGTTCCTAATGAAAAACTGTTTTTT	CASAEGQVPNEKLFF
once	NA	TRBJ1-1	TRBV7-2	14	TGTGCCAGCAGCTCCGGAGGTGGGAACCCTGAAGCTTTCTTT	CASSSGGGNPEAFF
few	TRBD2	TRBJ2-1	TRBV2	16	TGTGCCAGCAAAGCCGTAGCGGGAGAGGGCTACAATGAGCAGTTCTTC	CASKAVAGEGYNEQFF
NA	NA	TRBJ2-5	TRBV27	14	TGTGCCAGCAGTTTAAGAGGCAACCAAGAGACCCAGTACTTC	CASSLRGNQETQYF
NA	NA	TRBJ2-5	TRBV7-9	15	TGTGCCAGCAGCGCGCTACTAGTTTCTCAAGAGACCCAGTACTTC	CASSALLVSQETQYF
once	NA	TRBJ2-3	TRBV28	16	TGTGCCAGCAGTTTACGGACAGCCCGTAGCACAGATACGCAGTATTTT	CASSLRTARSTDTQYF
NA	TRBD2	TRBJ2-3	TRBV5-6	15	TGTGCCAGCAACTGGGACTACCGGGCGGAAGATACGCAGTATTTT	CASNWDYRAEDTQYF
NA	TRBD2	TRBJ2-7	TRBV6-1	15	TGTGCCAGTAGACGACTAGCGGGGAGCTCCTACGAGCAGTACTTC	CASRRLAGSSYEQYF
NA	TRBD2	TRBJ2-7	TRBV11-3	15	TGTGCCAGCAGCCTCGGACTAGCGGGAGTTAACGAGCAGTACTTC	CASSLGLAGVNEQYF
NA	NA	TRBJ2-7	TRBV6-5	15	TGTGCCAGCAGTACAACAGACGCCCCTAACTACGAGCAGTACTTC	CASSTTDAPNYEQYF
NA	NA	TRBJ1-5	TRBV19	14	TGTGCCAGTGCGGTCCGAGAGTACAATCAGCCCCAGCATTTT	CASAVREYNQPQHF
once	NA	TRBJ1-2	TRBV5-8	14	TGTGCCAGCGGCGGGCCCGCTTCCAACTATGGCTACACCTTC	CASGGPASNYGYTF
NA	NA	TRBJ2-4	TRBV6-1	12	TGTGCCAGCAAGTTGGCCGGGGACATTCAGTACTTC	CASKLAGDIQYF
NA	TRBD2	TRBJ2-5	TRBV2	20	TGTGCCAGCAGTACTACAATCCTTACAGGGACTAGCGGGAGAGAAGAGACCCAGTACTTC	CASSTTILTGTSGREETQYF
once	NA	TRBJ2-3	TRBV5-1	14	TGCGCCAGCAACTTCCAGGGTAGCACAGATACGCAGTATTTT	CASNFQGSTDTQYF
NA	TRBD1	TRBJ1-2	TRBV6-1	14	TGTGCCAGCAGTGAGACAGGGGGCGCGTATGGCTACACCTTC	CASSETGGAYGYTF
NA	NA	TRBJ2-3	TRBV4-1	15	TGCGCCAGCGGTGGTGTAGCGGAATTCACAGATACGCAGTATTTT	CASGGVAEFTDTQYF
NA	NA	TRBJ2-7	TRBV19	14	TGTGCCAGTAGTATAGCGGGAGTGTTCTACGAGCAGTACTTC	CASSIAGVFYEQYF
NA	NA	TRBJ2-7	TRBV4-1	15	TGCGCCAGCAGCCCTCTTGAGGGAGCTCCCTACGAGCAGTACTTC	CASSPLEGAPYEQYF
NA	TRBD1	TRBJ2-7	TRBV10-3	14	TGTGCCATCAGTGAGGACGAGACAGGGTACGAGCAGTACTTC	CAISEDETGYEQYF
NA	NA	TRBJ1-3	TRBV10-3	18	TGTGCCATCAGAGATAAAGGGACATCGTCGCTGCCAGGAAACACCATATATTTT	CAIRDKGTSSLPGNTIYF
NA	TRBD1	TRBJ2-7	TRBV2	13	TGTGCCAGCAGTTGGGACAGCTCCTACGAGCAGTACTTC	CASSWDSSYEQYF
NA	TRBD1	TRBJ2-7	TRBV5-1	14	TGCGCCAGCAGCTTGGAAGGGCCAGGGGGCGAGCAGTACTTC	CASSLEGPGGEQYF